The clone carrying this TCR beta chain has just a few counts. TCRdb passed the 5' RACE reads through MiXCR, listing each CDR3 protein once. The sample consists of 300,000 to 350,000 distinct CDR3 sequences, roughly an eighth of them appearing once. These data originate in a study of T-cell memory formation after mild COVID-19. V lost 6 bases to trimming and J lost 4 bases; unmatched junction nucleotides: 4. The CDR3 has 13 residues. Germline CDR1 is SGHVS and CDR2 is FNYEAQ. The sequence was collected from a man between 18 and 35 years old who had mild COVID-19 (a few samples of this study predate the infection). Cell type and time point are not known. The specimen sequenced was PBMCs or a T cell subset sorted from them (not recorded which). The V and J genes are TRBV7-6 and TRBJ2-5, with 8 nucleotides matching TRBD2. The CDR3 region is CASRFAGGETQYF. The CDR3 DNA reads TGTGCCAGCAGATTCGCGGGGGGAGAGACCCAGTACTTC.